The 18 T cell receptor beta chains given below trace back to one sample, sequenced in a study of cytomegalovirus exposure and HLA in healthy donors. In the PCR, 60 Vbeta and 13 Jbeta primers were used. Sequencing was performed with immunoSEQ multiplex PCR; in TCRdb, only in-frame clones are kept and a portion is missing. The profile covers 160,000 or so clones, with 86% appearing a single time and roughly 2% taken by the ten largest. Specimen: PBMCs. Receptor source: a woman aged 18-35 years in good health and CMV-seronegative.

The CDR3 reads CASSRTANYGYTF. In nucleotides, the CDR3 is TGTGCCAGCAGTCGGACAGCTAACTATGGCTACACCTTC. This sequence joins TRBV6-6 and TRBJ1-2, with D perhaps matching TRBD1 (6 bases). V was cut by 5 bases and J by 0 bases, with 7 bases left in between. There are 13 residues in the CDR3. CDR1 is MNHNY and CDR2 is SVGAGI in the germline V gene (reference sequence).

This clone has just one count. V usage is TRBV7-8 and J usage is TRBJ2-7; tentative D call: TRBD2 (6 bases). This CDR3 region has 14 residues. The V gene's germline CDR1 is SGHVS and CDR2 FQNEAQ. V was cut by 2 bases and J by 0 bases, with 8 bases left in between. DNA for the CDR3: TGTGCCAGCAGCTTATTTAGCGGCTCCTACGAGCAGTACTTC. Translating it yields CASSLFSGSYEQYF.

Here the CDR3 DNA reads TGTGCCAGTAGGGCAGGGAACACAGATACGCAGTATTTT. The encoded protein is CASRAGNTDTQYF. The V and J genes are TRBV19 and TRBJ2-3, with D perhaps matching TRBD1 (5 bases). The CDR3 is 13 amino acids. Deletions cut 6 bases from V and 2 bases from J, with 9 bases between. CDR1 is LNHDA, CDR2 SQIVND, per germline (reference sequence).

Comment on this clone: Relative to the germline gene, one junction end is altered; a read error may explain this. The CDR3, as DNA: TGTTCCAGCAGCTTCCCCCCCAGCGGAAGAGACCAAGAGACCCAGTACTTC. Translating it yields CSSSFPPSGRDQETQYF. This sequence joins TRBV7-9 and TRBJ2-5; D is perhaps TRBD2 (5 bases). This CDR3 spans 17 amino acids. Per germline, CDR1 SEHNR and CDR2 FQNEAQ (reference sequence). Supplemented by reference TRBV7-9 and TRBJ2-5, the full variable domain reads DTGVSQNPRHKITKRGQNVTFRCDPISEHNRLYWYRQTLGQGPEFLTYFQNEAQLEKSRLLSDRFSAERPKGSFSTLEIQRTEQGDSAMYLCSSSFPPSGRDQETQYFGPGTRLLVL.

This clone was seen more than once but under ten times. CDR3 amino acids: CASSIWLQGNEQFF. DNA of the CDR3: TGTGCCAGCAGCATCTGGTTACAGGGAAATGAGCAGTTCTTC. The chain combines TRBV2 with TRBJ2-1, with D possibly being TRBD1 (6 bases). CDR1 and CDR2 from the germline V gene are SNHLY and FYNNEI. This CDR3 has 14 residues. V was trimmed by 6 bases and J by 7 bases, leaving 16 bases between them.

This chain connects TRBV6-1 to TRBJ2-2, with D perhaps matching TRBD1 (7 bases). V was trimmed by 6 bases and J by 5 bases, leaving 13 bases between them. The germline gives CDR1 MNHNS, CDR2 SASEGT. The CDR3 is 14 residues long. In nucleotides, the CDR3 is TGTGCCAGCAGGCCAGGGGGGAAAACCGGGGAGCTGTTTTTT. This sequence encodes CASRPGGKTGELFF.

This chain connects TRBV15 to TRBJ2-3, with D hard to call. This CDR3 spans 14 amino acids. Germline CDR1 is LNHNV and CDR2 is YYDKDF (reference sequence). Trimming took 3 bases from V and 1 from J, leaving 8 bases between them. The CDR3 DNA sequence: TGTGCCACCAGCAGGCGTTTAGGCACAGATACGCAGTATTTT. Translation gives CATSRRLGTDTQYF.

The CDR3 here is CASSYSSGGYEDTQYF. The CDR3 coding sequence is TGTGCCAGCAGTTACTCGTCGGGGGGATATGAAGATACGCAGTATTTT. The chain is built from TRBV6-5 and TRBJ2-3; TRBD2 matches at 7 bases. J was trimmed by 5 bases and V by 0 bases; bases with no gene match: 8. This CDR3 spans 16 amino acids. The V gene's germline CDR1 is MNHEY and CDR2 SVGAGI.

The chain joins TRBV9 to TRBJ2-1, with 7 bases aligning to TRBD2. This CDR3 contains 16 residues. Trimming took 3 bases from V and 0 from J; bases not matched to a gene: 6. The germline gives CDR1 SGDLS, CDR2 YYNGEE. The CDR3 is CASSERAGISYNEQFF. The CDR3 nucleotides read TGTGCCAGCAGCGAGCGAGCGGGGATCTCCTACAATGAGCAGTTCTTC.

The chain has TRBV4-1 and TRBJ1-1, with D hard to call. CDR1 is MGHRA, CDR2 YSYEKL, per germline. This CDR3 contains 16 residues. V lost 1 base to trimming and J lost 12 bases, with 24 bases between them. DNA for the CDR3: TGCGCCAGCAGCCAAGGGTTGCGAAAGACCGACTATCGGACTTTCTTT. Translating gives CASSQGLRKTDYRTFF.

This chain joins TRBV6-1 and TRBJ2-3, with D perhaps matching TRBD2 (5 bases). This CDR3 region has 17 residues. Trimming took off 1 base at V and 1 base at J, with 15 bases between the two ends. Germline-derived CDR1 and CDR2 are MNHNS and SASEGT. CDR3 DNA sequence: TGTGCCAGCAGTGAAGGGACTCACCCTTACCGCACAGATACGCAGTATTTT. Encoded protein: CASSEGTHPYRTDTQYF.

V gene TRBV28 combines with J gene TRBJ1-1; 7 bases map to TRBD1. Losses at the gene ends were 8 bases for V and 0 bases for J; bases not matched to a gene: 6. Germline CDR1 is MDHEN and CDR2 is SYDVKM. This CDR3 spans 14 amino acids. CDR3 bases: TGTGCCAGCCCCCGGGACAGCTTGAACACTGAAGCTTTCTTT. Its protein product is CASPRDSLNTEAFF.

The J gene is TRBJ2-2, the V gene TRBV7-9; unclear D gene. V was shortened by 7 bases and J by 1 base, with 16 bases between the two germline ends. The CDR3 runs 16 residues. Germline CDR1 and CDR2: SEHNR and FQNEAQ (reference sequence). The CDR3 sequence: CASTHQDGVNTGELFF. The CDR3 DNA follows: TGTGCCAGCACCCATCAAGACGGAGTGAACACCGGGGAGCTGTTTTTT.

V is TRBV15 and J is TRBJ2-7; TRBD1 is a possible D gene (5 bases). Trimming took off 0 bases at V and 4 bases at J, with 16 bases between the two ends. CDR1 and CDR2 (germline): LNHNV, YYDKDF (reference sequence). The CDR3 sequence is 16 residues long. In DNA, the CDR3 is TGTGCCACCAGCAGAGATAATTCGGAGACAGTGTACGAGCAGTACTTC. Its translation is CATSRDNSETVYEQYF.

The genes are TRBV28 and TRBJ2-2; TRBD2 agrees at 13 bases. V gave up 5 bases and J gave up 6 bases; unmatched junction bases: 15. The CDR3 is 19 amino acids. The germline CDR1 and CDR2 sequences are MDHEN and SYDVKM. CDR3 coding DNA: TGTGCCAGCAGTCCCTCTTGGACTAGCGGGAGTGGGGTCGCCGGGGAGCTGTTTTTT. The encoded protein is CASSPSWTSGSGVAGELFF.

This chain connects TRBV28 to TRBJ2-1; 8 bases line up with TRBD2. The CDR3 extends over 16 amino acids. Per the germline V gene, CDR1 is MDHEN and CDR2 is SYDVKM. Losses at the gene ends were 6 bases for V and 1 base for J; bases not matched to a gene: 8. The CDR3 DNA sequence: TGTGCCAGCAGCCCCTCTGGCGGGGGGTCCTACAATGAGCAGTTCTTC. This sequence encodes CASSPSGGGSYNEQFF.

J is TRBJ2-7 and V is TRBV6-1, with 10 bases identical to TRBD2. The CDR3 extends over 15 amino acids. Germline loops: CDR1 MNHNS, CDR2 SASEGT. After removal of 4 bases from V and 2 bases from J, the junction contained 5 bases not matched to a gene. The CDR3 spells CASSVKTSGTYEQYF. CDR3 in DNA: TGTGCCAGCAGTGTTAAAACTAGCGGGACCTACGAGCAGTACTTC.

This sequence joins TRBV6-1 and TRBJ1-2; unclear D gene. The CDR3 runs 15 residues. CDR1 is MNHNS, CDR2 SASEGT, per germline. Trimming cost V 3 bases and J 2 bases, with 13 bases left between them. CDR3 in amino acids: CASSETQASNYGYTF. In DNA form, the CDR3 reads TGTGCCAGCAGTGAGACGCAGGCCTCCAACTATGGCTACACCTTC.